Below, 26 T cell receptor beta chains from the same sample are listed, as sequenced in a study of T cells after yellow fever vaccination. TCRdb re-called the 5' RACE reads with MiXCR, one entry per CDR3 protein. The data hold hundreds of thousands of distinct CDR3 sequences, with 9% to 15% observed a single time. Sequenced here: PBMCs, sampled on the day of the yellow fever booster vaccination. The receptors here all came from a man between 25 and 39 years old who received the YFV17D yellow fever vaccine.

V gene TRBV5-1 combines with J gene TRBJ2-1; no reliable D call. Germline CDR1 reads SGHRS; CDR2 reads YFSETQ. Trimming took 2 bases from V and 4 from J, leaving 10 bases between them. The CDR3 runs to 14 residues. The chain's CDR3 is CASSLQSDYNEQFF. The CDR3 DNA reads as TGCGCCAGCAGCTTACAGTCCGATTACAATGAGCAGTTCTTC. The whole variable domain, remainder taken from reference TRBV5-1 and TRBJ2-1, is KAGVTQTPRYLIKTRGQQVTLSCSPISGHRSVSWYQQTPGQGLQFLFEYFSETQRNKGNFPGRFSGRQFSNSRSEMNVSTLELGDSALYLCASSLQSDYNEQFFGPGTRLTVL.

The V call is TRBV4-2, the J call TRBJ2-2; 8 positions agree with TRBD1. The CDR3 spans 19 residues. V was pared by 10 bases and J by 5 bases, with 24 bases of the junction left unmatched. The germline gives CDR1 LGHNA, CDR2 YNFKEQ. The CDR3 DNA reads TGTGCCATGGGCCCCGGGACAGGCGGCTCAGTTTTTCGTACCGGGGAGCTGTTTTTT. It encodes CAMGPGTGGSVFRTGELFF.

This clonotype was seen a few times. Written as DNA, the CDR3 is TGTGCCAGCAGCCCAGGGGGTCTGGCGGGAGATCCCCTGTTCTTC. It specifies CASSPGGLAGDPLFF. This rearrangement joins TRBV9 to TRBJ2-1; D possibly uses TRBD1 or TRBD2 (7 bases each). The CDR3 totals 15 residues. V was trimmed by 4 bases and J by 15 bases, leaving 26 bases between them. Germline V gene data show CDR1 as SGDLS and CDR2 as YYNGEE.

V is TRBV7-9 and J is TRBJ2-1, with D possibly matching TRBD2 (5 bases). Trimming took 0 bases from V and 13 from J, leaving 13 bases between them. CDR3 size: 13 residues. Germline V gives CDR1 SEHNR, CDR2 FQNEAQ (reference sequence). CDR3 in amino acids: CASSLAPGDIQFF. The CDR3 coding sequence is TGTGCCAGCAGCTTAGCCCCCGGGGATATACAGTTCTTC.

This clonotype has a handful of counts. The chain recombines TRBV5-1 with TRBJ2-5; D is perhaps TRBD1 (8 bases). There are 15 residues in the CDR3. V lost 0 bases and J lost 2, with 11 bases in between. Per germline, CDR1 SGHRS and CDR2 YFSETQ. The CDR3: CASSLDRGGQETQYF. The CDR3 DNA is TGCGCCAGCAGCTTGGACAGGGGGGGGCAAGAGACCCAGTACTTC.

V and J are TRBV20-1 and TRBJ2-7, with 9 bases fitting TRBD2. V gave up 3 bases and J gave up 3 bases; unmatched junction bases: 9. The CDR3 loop spans 15 amino acids. CDR1 and CDR2 (germline): DFQATT, SNEGSKA (reference sequence). Here the CDR3 DNA reads TGCAGTGCTAGTCCCAGCGGGAGGCTGAGCTACGAGCAGTACTTC. This encodes CSASPSGRLSYEQYF.

The V and J genes are TRBV10-3 and TRBJ2-7, with 7 bases that match TRBD2. Looked up from germline, CDR1 is ENHRY and CDR2 is SYGVKD. CDR3 length: 14 amino acids. J lost 4 bases, V lost 10 bases, and 13 bases had no gene match. CDR3 nucleotides: TGTGCCACCTTTGAGGGGCTAGCGGATTACGAGCAGTACTTC. The encoded protein is CATFEGLADYEQYF.

This clonotype was counted at least ten times. V gene TRBV7-2 combines with J gene TRBJ1-1; 9 nucleotides line up with TRBD1. V was pared by 5 bases and J by 5 bases, with 9 bases of the junction left unmatched. Per the germline V gene, CDR1 is SGHTA and CDR2 is FQGNSA. This CDR3 is 15 amino acids long. The CDR3, as DNA: TGTGCCAGCAGCAGAGCCCAAGGGACAGGGACTGAAGCTTTCTTT. It specifies CASSRAQGTGTEAFF.

The gene calls are TRBV12-3 or TRBV12-4 and TRBJ1-5; no definite D call. Trimming stripped 3 bases from V and 1 base from J, with 13 bases between. CDR3 length: 16 amino acids. DNA for the CDR3: TGTGCCAGCAGTTTCTACGGCTCGGGGAGCAATCAGCCCCAGCATTTT. Protein sequence: CASSFYGSGSNQPQHF.

The chain carries TRBV20-1 and TRBJ1-5, with 7 bases aligning to TRBD1. J was trimmed by 2 bases and V by 5 bases; bases with no gene match: 6. CDR1 and CDR2 from the germline V gene are DFQATT and SNEGSKA (reference sequence). The CDR3 is 14 residues long. The DNA for the CDR3 is TGCAGTGCTGCGGACAGGCTTCGCAATCAGCCCCAGCATTTT. Protein: CSAADRLRNQPQHF.

V is TRBV5-1 and J is TRBJ2-5; 7 nucleotides line up with TRBD2. Germline V lookup: CDR1 SGHRS, CDR2 YFSETQ. Losses at the gene ends were 0 bases for V and 4 bases for J; bases not matched to a gene: 3. CDR3 size: 14 residues. The CDR3 loop reads CASSLGLAAETQYF. The CDR3 DNA sequence: TGCGCCAGCAGCTTGGGACTAGCCGCAGAGACCCAGTACTTC.

The rearrangement joins TRBV6-1 to TRBJ2-2; 14 nucleotides line up with TRBD2. V gave up 6 bases and J gave up 6 bases; unmatched junction bases: 3. The CDR3 runs 15 residues. Looked up from germline, CDR1 is MNHNS and CDR2 is SASEGT. The CDR3 region is CASRGLAGDAGELFF. The CDR3 nucleotides read TGTGCCAGCAGGGGACTAGCGGGAGATGCCGGGGAGCTGTTTTTT.

CDR3 protein: CASSARDPDYGYTF. Written as DNA, the CDR3 is TGCGCCAGCAGCGCCAGGGATCCGGACTATGGCTACACCTTC. The chain uses TRBV5-1 and TRBJ1-2; D is perhaps TRBD1 (5 bases). V dropped 4 bases and J dropped 3 bases, with 13 bases sitting between them. CDR1 SGHRS and CDR2 YFSETQ come from the germline V gene. The CDR3 runs 14 residues.

V and J are TRBV5-4 and TRBJ2-5, with D perhaps TRBD2 (6 bases). CDR3 length: 15 amino acids. V was shortened by 1 base and J by 4 bases, with 14 bases between the two germline ends. CDR1 is SGHNT and CDR2 is YYREEE in the germline V gene (reference sequence). The CDR3 sequence: CASSLPHGGGETQYF. DNA for the CDR3: TGTGCCAGCAGCTTGCCTCACGGGGGAGGAGAGACCCAGTACTTC.

The chain combines TRBV5-1 with TRBJ2-1; D unresolved. The CDR3 length is 14 residues. In germline, CDR1 is SGHRS, CDR2 YFSETQ. The V gene lost 4 bases and the J gene lost 3 bases, with 11 bases spanning the gap. This CDR3 is CASSPAVNYNEQFF. CDR3 coding DNA: TGCGCCAGCAGCCCGGCGGTGAACTACAATGAGCAGTTCTTC.

The chain recombines TRBV5-6 with TRBJ2-1; TRBD2 agrees at 8 bases. The CDR3 is 17 residues long. The ends lost 5 bases at V and 7 bases at J; junction bases unmatched: 17. The germline CDR1 and CDR2 sequences are SGHDT and YYEEEE. Written as DNA, the CDR3 is TGTGCCAGCAGTTTTGTGCGGGGGGACACCACGGCGAATGAGCAGTTCTTC. Encoded protein: CASSFVRGDTTANEQFF.

This clonotype was observed a handful of times. The V gene is TRBV10-3, the J gene TRBJ2-5; 8 nucleotides line up with TRBD1. Germline CDR1 ENHRY, CDR2 SYGVKD. The V segment lost 8 bases and the J segment 5 bases; nucleotides outside the gene matches: 7. The CDR3 extends over 13 amino acids. The CDR3 spells CAIGTGRVETQYF. CDR3 nucleotide sequence: TGTGCCATCGGGACAGGTCGAGTGGAGACCCAGTACTTC.

J is TRBJ2-5 and V is TRBV3-1, with a possible D match to TRBD2 (6 bases). Trimming left V 7 bases short and J 7 bases short, with 16 bases between. Germline V gene lookup returns CDR1 LGHDT and CDR2 YNNKEL (reference sequence). CDR3 length equals 13 residues. CDR3 region: CASNAAEGRTQYF. CDR3 coding DNA: TGTGCCAGCAACGCAGCGGAGGGGCGGACCCAGTACTTC.

This clonotype was observed at least ten times. The chain recombines TRBV7-9 with TRBJ1-6, with a tentative D call TRBD1 (5 bases). CDR3 length: 14 residues. Germline CDR1 reads SEHNR; CDR2 reads FQNEAQ (reference sequence). The V and J ends lost 5 bases and 7 bases respectively, with 12 bases between them. This CDR3 reads CASSPGKENSPLHF. The CDR3 nucleotides read TGTGCCAGCAGCCCAGGGAAGGAAAATTCACCCCTCCACTTT. Variable domain in full (rest from reference TRBV7-9 and TRBJ1-6): DTGVSQNPRHKITKRGQNVTFRCDPISEHNRLYWYRQTLGQGPEFLTYFQNEAQLEKSRLLSDRFSAERPKGSFSTLEIQRTEQGDSAMYLCASSPGKENSPLHFGNGTRLTVT.

The rearrangement joins TRBV7-2 to TRBJ2-2; no clear D. The V end was cut by 7 bases, the J end by 2 bases, with 8 bases between. This CDR3 has 13 residues. The germline CDR1 and CDR2 sequences are SGHTA and FQGNSA. The chain's CDR3 is CASTSSNTGELFF. The CDR3 region has the DNA TGTGCCAGCACTTCGTCCAACACCGGGGAGCTGTTTTTT.

This clonotype was counted only a few times. The V call is TRBV9, the J call TRBJ2-2; D gene unclear. There are 15 residues in the CDR3. In germline, CDR1 is SGDLS, CDR2 YYNGEE. V lost 0 bases, J lost 3 bases, and 9 bases lay in between. The CDR3 DNA sequence: TGTGCCAGCAGCGTAGGGGTTGAGGACACCGGGGAGCTGTTTTTT. Translation gives CASSVGVEDTGELFF.

The rearrangement links TRBV20-1 to TRBJ2-3; D remains unclear. Trimming removed 5 bases at V and 4 bases at J, with 10 bases between. Germline V gives CDR1 DFQATT, CDR2 SNEGSKA (reference sequence). The CDR3 contains 12 residues. The CDR3 loop reads CSAGKTPDTQYF. CDR3 bases: TGCAGTGCTGGGAAGACCCCAGATACGCAGTATTTT.

In its sample, this clonotype was seen a few times. This sequence joins TRBV4-3 and TRBJ2-2, with TRBD2 identical over 7 bases. The CDR3 length is 14 residues. Losses at the gene ends were 3 bases for V and 6 bases for J; bases not matched to a gene: 4. The germline gives CDR1 LGHNA, CDR2 YSLEER. CDR3 sequence reads: CASSQPGGPGELFF. DNA of the CDR3: TGCGCCAGCAGCCAGCCGGGAGGACCCGGGGAGCTGTTTTTT.

This clonotype was observed a handful of times. The chain couples TRBV5-1 to TRBJ2-6, with D perhaps TRBD1 (5 bases). This CDR3 comprises 16 residues. Germline assignment: CDR1 SGHRS and CDR2 YFSETQ. The V end was cut by 4 bases, the J end by 4 bases, with 15 bases between. The CDR3 protein is CASSTFKGNGANVLTF. The CDR3 DNA reads TGCGCCAGCAGCACCTTCAAGGGGAACGGGGCCAACGTCCTGACTTTC.

J is TRBJ2-4 and V is TRBV6-5; perhaps TRBD2 as D (5 bases). The germline gives CDR1 MNHEY, CDR2 SVGAGI. This CDR3 has 12 residues. V shed 11 bases and J shed 6 bases, with 14 bases lying between them. CDR3 sequence (DNA): TGTGCCGCCCGGGATACGGGAAACATTCAGTACTTC. This encodes CAARDTGNIQYF.

This clonotype occurred a few times. This chain connects TRBV27 to TRBJ2-2; 7 bases line up with TRBD2. The germline gives CDR1 MNHEY, CDR2 SMNVEV (reference sequence). V trimming: 4 bases; J trimming: 4 bases; junction bases outside the gene matches: 6. This CDR3 has 15 amino acids. The CDR3 nucleotides are TGTGCCAGCAGTTGGGCGGGAGTGGGCACCGGGGAGCTGTTTTTT. Residues: CASSWAGVGTGELFF.